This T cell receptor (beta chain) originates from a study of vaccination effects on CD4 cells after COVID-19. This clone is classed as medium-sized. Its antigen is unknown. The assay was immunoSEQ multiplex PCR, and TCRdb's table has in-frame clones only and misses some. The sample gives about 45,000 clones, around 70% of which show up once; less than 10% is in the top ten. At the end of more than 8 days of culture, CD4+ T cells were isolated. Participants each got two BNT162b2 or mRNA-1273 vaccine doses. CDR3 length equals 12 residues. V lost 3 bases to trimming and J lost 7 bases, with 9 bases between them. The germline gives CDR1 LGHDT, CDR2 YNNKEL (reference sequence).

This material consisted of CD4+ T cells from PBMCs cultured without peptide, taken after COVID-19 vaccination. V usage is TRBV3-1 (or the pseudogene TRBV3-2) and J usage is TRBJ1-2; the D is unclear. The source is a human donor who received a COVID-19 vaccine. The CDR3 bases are TGTGCCAGCAGCCAGGGAAATAGTGGCTACACCTTC. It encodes CASSQGNSGYTF.